A single T cell receptor beta chain is shown here with its context. Time point: week 3, after first cycle of checkpoint inhibitor. Sampling occurred pretreatment (T0) and at week 3 (W3), after cycle one of checkpoint blockade. At 12 weeks after first infusion, RECIST 1.1 defined response for most patients. Patients with prior systemic cancer treatment, concomitant immunosuppressants, or other active malignancies were excluded. Profiling relied on immunoSEQ multiplex PCR, and the TCRdb table lists in-frame clones only, not all of them. The sample lists some 11,000 clones; around 87% were seen once. Germline V gene lookup returns CDR1 SGDLS and CDR2 YYNGEE. The CDR3 length is 18 residues. V was cut by 7 bases and J by 0 bases, with 20 bases left in between. This sample was included in a study of blood T cell dynamics during melanoma immunotherapy. On the study more broadly: Standard first-line treatment here was pembrolizumab or nivolumab plus ipilimumab in metastatic melanoma.

The sample consisted of blood, taken from a patient treated with checkpoint blockade. The V and J genes are TRBV9 and TRBJ2-6; D is perhaps TRBD2 (8 bases). The clonotype was recovered from a human donor with melanoma. Here the CDR3 reads CASQPGGGLNSGANVLTF. The CDR3 DNA reads as TGTGCCAGCCAACCGGGAGGGGGCCTAAACTCTGGGGCCAACGTCCTGACTTTC. Combining the CDR3 with reference TRBV9 and TRBJ2-6 gives the whole variable domain DSGVTQTPKHLITATGQRVTLRCSPRSGDLSVYWYQQSLDQGLQFLIQYYNGEERAKGNILERFSAQQFPDLHSELNLSSLELGDSALYFCASQPGGGLNSGANVLTFGAGSRLTVL.